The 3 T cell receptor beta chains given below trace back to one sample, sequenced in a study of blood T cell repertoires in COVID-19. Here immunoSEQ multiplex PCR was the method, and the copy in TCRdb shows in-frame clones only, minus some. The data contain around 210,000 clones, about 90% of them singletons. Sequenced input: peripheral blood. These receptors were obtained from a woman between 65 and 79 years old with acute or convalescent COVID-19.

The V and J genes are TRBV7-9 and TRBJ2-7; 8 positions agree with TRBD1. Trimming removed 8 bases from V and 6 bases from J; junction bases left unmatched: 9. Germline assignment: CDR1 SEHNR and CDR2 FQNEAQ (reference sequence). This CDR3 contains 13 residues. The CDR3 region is CASRQGPWGEQYF. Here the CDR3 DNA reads TGTGCCAGCCGACAGGGGCCTTGGGGCGAGCAGTACTTC.

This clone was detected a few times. The DNA of the CDR3 is TGCGCCAGCAGCTTTGGACAGGGGGCTAGGTATGGCTACACCTTC. Protein: CASSFGQGARYGYTF. This chain uses TRBV5-1 with TRBJ1-2; 11 nucleotides agree with TRBD1. J gave up 5 bases and V 2 bases, and 5 bases lay outside the gene matches. This CDR3 is built from 15 residues. The V gene's germline CDR1 is SGHRS and CDR2 YFSETQ.

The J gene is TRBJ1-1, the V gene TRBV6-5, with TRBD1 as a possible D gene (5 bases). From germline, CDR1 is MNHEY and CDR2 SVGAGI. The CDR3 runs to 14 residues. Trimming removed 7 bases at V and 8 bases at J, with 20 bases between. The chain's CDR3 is CASKIGGSGLEAFF. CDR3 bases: TGTGCCAGCAAGATCGGGGGGTCTGGTCTGGAAGCTTTCTTT.